The 29 T cell receptor beta chains presented below share a single source sample, sequenced in a study of shared clonotypes between healthy human individuals. Only in-frame clones appear in the TCRdb table, and some are missing; sequencing was by immunoSEQ multiplex PCR. The sample lists 2 million to 3 million clones, just over 90% seen once, with around 0.14% in the top ten. Sequenced input: naive CD4+ T cells sorted from blood. Subset indicated: CD45RA+ positively selected. These receptors all stem from a man aged 18-30 years in good health.

V usage is TRBV20-1 and J usage is TRBJ1-1; 7 bases fit TRBD1. CDR1 and CDR2 from the germline V gene are DFQATT and SNEGSKA (reference sequence). With V trimmed by 6 bases and J by 5 bases, 3 bases remained unmatched. This CDR3 is built from 11 residues. CDR3 region: CSATGATEAFF. CDR3 DNA: TGCAGTGCAACAGGGGCGACTGAAGCTTTCTTT.

The gene calls are TRBV19 and TRBJ2-7; possibly TRBD2 for D (6 bases). CDR1 LNHDA and CDR2 SQIVND come from the germline V gene (reference sequence). Trimming took 3 bases from V and 4 from J, leaving 19 bases between them. This CDR3 region has 16 residues. CDR3: CASSIAGTLAGYEQYF. CDR3 coding DNA: TGTGCCAGTAGTATCGCGGGGACTCTTGCTGGTTACGAGCAGTACTTC.

Concerning this clone itself: Other DNA sequences from this sample encode an identical CDR3 as well. This chain joins TRBV30 and TRBJ1-1; no clear D. CDR1 is GTSNPN and CDR2 is SVGIG in the germline V gene (reference sequence). This CDR3 is built from 13 residues. V gave up 3 bases and J gave up 5 bases, with 13 bases separating them. CDR3 amino acids: CAWSGRVGTEAFF. CDR3 sequence (DNA): TGTGCCTGGAGCGGCCGAGTAGGGACTGAAGCTTTCTTT.

The chain has TRBV7-8 and TRBJ1-2, with 12 bases matching TRBD1. Losses at the gene ends were 0 bases for V and 10 bases for J; bases not matched to a gene: 6. The CDR3 length is 15 residues. Germline V gene data show CDR1 as SGHVS and CDR2 as FQNEAQ. This CDR3 reads CASSLAGTGGNFYTF. CDR3 coding DNA: TGTGCCAGCAGCTTAGCTGGGACAGGGGGCAACTTCTACACCTTC.

The chain uses TRBV2 and TRBJ2-7, with 9 bases aligning to TRBD2. V was pared by 4 bases and J by 3 bases, with 4 bases of the junction left unmatched. CDR1 and CDR2 (germline): SNHLY, FYNNEI. The CDR3 totals 14 residues. CDR3 amino acids: CASSATRGGYEQYF. CDR3 bases: TGTGCCAGCAGTGCTACGCGGGGGGGCTACGAGCAGTACTTC.

The chain links TRBV5-1 to TRBJ2-5; D may be TRBD1 (5 bases). Deletions cut 2 bases from V and 1 base from J, with 9 bases between. Germline V CDR1 and CDR2: SGHRS, YFSETQ. The CDR3 has 14 amino acids. The CDR3 protein is CASSLLDSQETQYF. DNA of the CDR3: TGCGCCAGCAGCTTATTAGACAGCCAAGAGACCCAGTACTTC.

This clone was picked up one time. The same CDR3 can be traced to other DNA sequences in this sample. The chain employs TRBV5-4 and TRBJ2-5; 11 nucleotides line up with TRBD2. The CDR3 extends over 16 amino acids. The germline CDR1 and CDR2 sequences are SGHNT and YYREEE (reference sequence). The V gene end was trimmed by 0 bases and the J gene end by 2 bases; junction bases not matched to a gene: 3. CDR3 residues: CASSLGLAGSQETQYF. Written as DNA, the CDR3 is TGTGCCAGCAGCTTGGGACTAGCGGGGTCACAAGAGACCCAGTACTTC.

The chain links TRBV11-3 to TRBJ1-1; the D is unclear. Germline V gene lookup returns CDR1 SGHNT and CDR2 YENEEA. There are 14 residues in the CDR3. Deletions cut 5 bases from V and 1 base from J, with 11 bases between. As DNA, the CDR3 is TGTGCCAGCAGCCGAAACCAGGAGAACACTGAAGCTTTCTTT. It specifies CASSRNQENTEAFF.

This sequence joins TRBV7-2 and TRBJ2-3; D not resolved. The CDR3 length is 16 residues. Trimming pared 1 base from V and 0 bases from J, leaving 11 bases between. The V gene's germline CDR1 is SGHTA and CDR2 FQGNSA. The CDR3 here is CASSLVGIGSTDTQYF. As DNA, the CDR3 is TGTGCCAGCAGCTTAGTTGGGATAGGGAGCACAGATACGCAGTATTTT. The entire variable domain, with the rest obtained from reference TRBV7-2 and TRBJ2-3, is as follows: GAGVSQSPSNKVTEKGKDVELRCDPISGHTALYWYRQSLGQGLEFLIYFQGNSAPDKSGLPSDRFSAERTGGSVSTLTIQRTQQEDSAVYLCASSLVGIGSTDTQYFGPGTRLTVL.

The chain recombines TRBV4-1 with TRBJ1-1; no firm D call. Trimming removed 4 bases from V and 5 bases from J, with 8 bases in between. Per germline, CDR1 MGHRA and CDR2 YSYEKL. The CDR3 contains 12 residues. The CDR3 sequence is CASSRLGTEAFF. In DNA, the CDR3 is TGCGCCAGCAGCCGATTGGGGACTGAAGCTTTCTTT.

This clone was detected only once. This sequence joins TRBV6-5 and TRBJ1-2; D possibly corresponds to TRBD1 (6 bases). This CDR3 has 12 residues. V dropped 9 bases and J dropped 4 bases, with 12 bases sitting between them. Germline values: CDR1 MNHEY, CDR2 SVGAGI. The CDR3 bases are TGTGCCAGTTCACAGGGACTCTATGGCTACACCTTC. Protein product: CASSQGLYGYTF.

V gene TRBV29-1 combines with J gene TRBJ2-5; D remains unclear. The J call is in doubt because the DNA end fits TRBJ2-7 better. The CDR3 contains 13 residues. CDR1 is SQVTM and CDR2 is ANQGSEA in the germline V gene. The DNA of the CDR3 is TGCAGCGGGGGTGGTCATAAGACCTACGAGCAGTACTTC. Translated: CSGGGHKTYEQYF.

This chain uses TRBV28 with TRBJ2-1; 8 bases map to TRBD2. The CDR3 sequence is 15 residues long. V trimming: 5 bases; J trimming: 10 bases; junction bases outside the gene matches: 13. Per germline, CDR1 MDHEN and CDR2 SYDVKM. CDR3 protein: CASSPGRGALREQFF. The CDR3 DNA reads as TGTGCCAGCAGTCCAGGGCGGGGGGCCCTCCGGGAGCAGTTCTTC.

The chain is built from TRBV27 and TRBJ1-5; D is unclear. Trimming took off 9 bases at V and 6 bases at J, with 21 bases between the two ends. This CDR3 comprises 15 residues. CDR1 is MNHEY and CDR2 is SMNVEV in the germline V gene (reference sequence). CDR3 region: CASLTRGCGCQPQHF. The CDR3 bases are TGTGCCAGTCTTACACGGGGATGTGGTTGTCAGCCCCAGCATTTT.

The rearrangement joins TRBV18 to TRBJ2-7, with 7 bases identical to TRBD1. Unmatched junction bases numbered 8, after V lost 2 bases and J lost 4 bases. There are 15 residues in the CDR3. The germline gives CDR1 KGHSH, CDR2 LQKENI. The CDR3: CASSPTGTARYEQYF. CDR3 in DNA: TGTGCCAGCTCACCAACCGGGACAGCGAGGTACGAGCAGTACTTC.

V gene TRBV5-1 combines with J gene TRBJ1-3; tentatively, D is TRBD1 (6 bases). Germline values: CDR1 SGHRS, CDR2 YFSETQ. V was clipped by 2 bases and J by 0 bases, with 12 bases between them. The CDR3 runs 16 residues. The CDR3 region is CASSFEQGTSGNTIYF. The CDR3 DNA reads TGCGCCAGCAGCTTTGAACAGGGCACCTCTGGAAACACCATATATTTT.

The gene calls are TRBV28 and TRBJ2-7; D ambiguous. The CDR3 covers 14 residues. V was shortened by 4 bases and J by 2 bases, with 12 bases between the two germline ends. CDR1 and CDR2 (germline): MDHEN, SYDVKM. The CDR3 coding sequence is TGTGCCAGCAGTTACCCCGGCAGCACCTACGAGCAGTACTTC. Its translation: CASSYPGSTYEQYF.

Of note for this clone: Other DNA variants within this sample encode the same CDR3. This chain uses TRBV6-1 with TRBJ2-7, with D unresolved. CDR1 MNHNS and CDR2 SASEGT come from the germline V gene. CDR3 length: 12 residues. V was clipped by 0 bases and J by 3 bases, with 3 bases between them. The CDR3 DNA sequence: TGTGCCAGCAGTGAAGCGGTCTACGAGCAGTACTTC. Its protein is CASSEAVYEQYF.

The chain links TRBV6-1 to TRBJ2-2, with 7 bases matching TRBD2. V shed 4 bases and J 4 bases; nucleotides not matched to a gene: 9. Germline CDR1 and CDR2: MNHNS and SASEGT. The CDR3 is 16 residues long. The CDR3 here is CASSVEPGLLTGELFF. Written as DNA, the CDR3 is TGTGCCAGCAGTGTAGAGCCGGGACTACTCACCGGGGAGCTGTTTTTT.

The table lists this clone with a few counts. Other DNA sequences in the same sample also yield this CDR3. This chain uses TRBV14 with TRBJ2-7, with D uncertain. The CDR3 covers 12 residues. Germline V gene data show CDR1 as SGHDN and CDR2 as FVKESK. The V and J ends lost 2 bases and 2 bases respectively, with 4 bases between them. The CDR3 nucleotides are TGTGCCAGCAGCCAATTCGCCTACGAGCAGTACTTC. Translation gives CASSQFAYEQYF.

The chain combines TRBV28 with TRBJ2-3; a possible D gene is TRBD2 (6 bases). From germline, CDR1 is MDHEN and CDR2 SYDVKM. The CDR3 has 13 amino acids. Trimming took off 1 base at V and 6 bases at J, with 8 bases between the two ends. In DNA form, the CDR3 reads TGTGCCAGCAGTTTATCGGGACTTGATACGCAGTATTTT. Its protein product is CASSLSGLDTQYF.

The J gene is TRBJ1-2, the V gene TRBV18; D possibly corresponds to TRBD1 (5 bases). Deletions cut 1 base from V and 8 bases from J, with 11 bases between. The CDR3 has 13 amino acids. Per germline, CDR1 KGHSH and CDR2 LQKENI. CDR3 coding DNA: TGTGCCAGCTCACCACAAGGGGCGTTAGGCTACACCTTC. It encodes CASSPQGALGYTF.

The V call is TRBV7-8, the J call TRBJ1-5, with D possibly being TRBD1 (5 bases). Germline V gene sequence: CDR1 SGHVS, CDR2 FQNEAQ. This CDR3 is 16 amino acids long. The germline V and J ends were trimmed by 5 bases and 7 bases, with 21 bases remaining between them. DNA for the CDR3: TGTGCCAGCAGCACAGGCCCTACAGAGATCTCCCAGCCCCAGCATTTT. It specifies CASSTGPTEISQPQHF.

In regard to this clone: Other DNA sequences in the sample encode the same CDR3. The J gene is TRBJ1-1, the V gene TRBV7-8; TRBD1 is a possible D gene (5 bases). Deletions cut 5 bases from V and 4 bases from J, with 11 bases between. The CDR3 has 13 amino acids. Germline CDR1 SGHVS, CDR2 FQNEAQ. DNA for the CDR3: TGTGCCAGCAGCCTCCGGGGGGGCACTGAAGCTTTCTTT. Translating it yields CASSLRGGTEAFF.

To note about this clone: This CDR3 is also generated by other DNA sequences in the sample. The chain joins TRBV19 to TRBJ2-1; no reliable D call. The CDR3 is 15 amino acids. Germline values: CDR1 LNHDA, CDR2 SQIVND (reference sequence). Between the trimmed V and J ends, which lost 1 base and 0 bases, there was a span of 7 bases. The CDR3 loop reads CASSIALSSYNEQFF. The DNA of the CDR3 is TGTGCCAGTAGTATAGCATTGAGCTCCTACAATGAGCAGTTCTTC.

This chain links TRBV11-2 with TRBJ2-1; D assignment may be TRBD1 or TRBD2 (5 bases each). This CDR3 has 13 amino acids. V lost 0 bases and J 6 bases, leaving 6 bases between the germline ends. Per germline, CDR1 SGHAT and CDR2 FQNNGV. The CDR3 DNA reads TGTGCCAGCAGCTTAGATGGGGGCAATGAGCAGTTCTTC. This sequence encodes CASSLDGGNEQFF.

The chain recombines TRBV7-8 with TRBJ2-5; D remains unclear. Germline V gene sequence: CDR1 SGHVS, CDR2 FQNEAQ. Trimming took off 6 bases at V and 5 bases at J, with 16 bases between the two ends. The CDR3 is made up of 14 amino acids. CDR3 residues: CASRVQLGGETQYF. The CDR3 DNA is TGTGCCAGCAGAGTCCAATTGGGTGGCGAGACCCAGTACTTC.

The V and J genes are TRBV5-6 and TRBJ2-5, with D tentatively TRBD1 or TRBD2 (6 bases each). The J call is uncertain, as TRBJ2-7 better fits the DNA end. CDR3 size: 15 residues. In germline, CDR1 is SGHDT, CDR2 YYEEEE. The CDR3 sequence is CASSFGGALTYEQYF. The CDR3 coding sequence is TGTGCCAGCAGCTTCGGGGGCGCGTTAACCTACGAGCAGTACTTC.

The rearrangement links TRBV28 to TRBJ1-5; D gene unclear. In germline, CDR1 is MDHEN, CDR2 SYDVKM. The CDR3 is 14 amino acids. Between the trimmed V and J ends, which lost 7 bases and 0 bases, there was a span of 10 bases. The CDR3 sequence: CASKGTASNQPQHF. For the CDR3, the DNA is TGTGCCAGCAAGGGAACGGCTAGCAATCAGCCCCAGCATTTT. The full variable domain, completed using reference TRBV28 and TRBJ1-5, is DVKVTQSSRYLVKRTGEKVFLECVQDMDHENMFWYRQDPGLGLRLIYFSYDVKMKEKGDIPEGYSVSREKKERFSLILESASTNQTSMYLCASKGTASNQPQHFGDGTRLSIL.